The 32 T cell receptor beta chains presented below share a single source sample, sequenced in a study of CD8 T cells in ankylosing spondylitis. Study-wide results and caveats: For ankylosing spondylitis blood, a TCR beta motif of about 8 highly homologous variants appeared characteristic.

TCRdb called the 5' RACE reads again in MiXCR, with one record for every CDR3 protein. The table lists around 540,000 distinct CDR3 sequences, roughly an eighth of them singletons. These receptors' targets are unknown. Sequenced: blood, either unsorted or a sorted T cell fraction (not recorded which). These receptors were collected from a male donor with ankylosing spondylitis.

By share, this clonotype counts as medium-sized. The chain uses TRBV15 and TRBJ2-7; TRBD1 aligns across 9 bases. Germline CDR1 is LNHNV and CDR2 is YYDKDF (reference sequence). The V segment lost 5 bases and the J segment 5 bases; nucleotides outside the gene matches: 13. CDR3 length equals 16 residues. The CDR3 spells CATSARTGEVRNEQYV. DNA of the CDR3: TGTGCCACCAGCGCCCGGACAGGGGAGGTGAGGAACGAGCAGTACGTC.

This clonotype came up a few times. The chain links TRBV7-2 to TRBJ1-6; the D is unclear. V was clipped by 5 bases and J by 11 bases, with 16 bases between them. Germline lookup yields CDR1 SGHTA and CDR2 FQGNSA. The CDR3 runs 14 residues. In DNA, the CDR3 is TGTGCCAGCAGCCCCGTTTCGGGGAGGACACCCCTCCACTTT. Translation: CASSPVSGRTPLHF.

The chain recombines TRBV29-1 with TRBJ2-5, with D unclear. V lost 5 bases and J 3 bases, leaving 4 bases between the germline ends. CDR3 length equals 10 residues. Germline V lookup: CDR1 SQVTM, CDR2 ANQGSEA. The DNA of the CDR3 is TGCAGCGTTCCCGAAGAGACCCAGTACTTC. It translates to CSVPEETQYF.

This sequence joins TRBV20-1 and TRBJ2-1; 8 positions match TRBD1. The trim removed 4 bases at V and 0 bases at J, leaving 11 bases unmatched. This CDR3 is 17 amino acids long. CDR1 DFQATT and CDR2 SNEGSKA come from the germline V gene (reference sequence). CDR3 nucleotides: TGCAGTGCTAACCCTCCACGGGGACAGGCCTCCTACAATGAGCAGTTCTTC. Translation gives CSANPPRGQASYNEQFF.

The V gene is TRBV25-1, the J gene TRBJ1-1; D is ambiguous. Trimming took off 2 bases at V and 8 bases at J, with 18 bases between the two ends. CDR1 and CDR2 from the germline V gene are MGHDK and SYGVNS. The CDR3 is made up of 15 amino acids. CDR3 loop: CASSEARLTKLEAFF. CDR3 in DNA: TGTGCCAGCAGTGAAGCGAGGCTGACTAAGTTAGAAGCTTTCTTT.

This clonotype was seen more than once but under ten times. The CDR3 is CAARAGGEQFF. The CDR3 coding sequence is TGTGCCGCTAGGGCGGGAGGTGAGCAGTTCTTC. The chain has TRBV5-4 and TRBJ2-1; TRBD2 aligns across 8 bases. V shed 10 bases and J 9 bases; nucleotides not matched to a gene: 6. Germline V lookup: CDR1 SGHNT, CDR2 YYREEE (reference sequence). The CDR3 is 11 amino acids.

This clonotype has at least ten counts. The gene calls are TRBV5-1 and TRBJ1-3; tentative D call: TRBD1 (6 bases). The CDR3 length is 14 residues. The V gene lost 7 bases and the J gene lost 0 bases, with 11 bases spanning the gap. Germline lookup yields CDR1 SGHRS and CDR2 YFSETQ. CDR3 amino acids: CASGDTNSGNTIYF. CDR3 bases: TGCGCCAGCGGGGACACCAACTCTGGAAACACCATATATTTT.

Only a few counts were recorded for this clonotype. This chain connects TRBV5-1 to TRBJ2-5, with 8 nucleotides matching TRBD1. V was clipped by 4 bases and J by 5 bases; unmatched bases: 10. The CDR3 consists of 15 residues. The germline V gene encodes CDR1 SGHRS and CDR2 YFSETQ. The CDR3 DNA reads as TGCGCCAGCAGCAAGCGACAGGGGTGGGATGAGACCCAGTACTTC. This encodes CASSKRQGWDETQYF.

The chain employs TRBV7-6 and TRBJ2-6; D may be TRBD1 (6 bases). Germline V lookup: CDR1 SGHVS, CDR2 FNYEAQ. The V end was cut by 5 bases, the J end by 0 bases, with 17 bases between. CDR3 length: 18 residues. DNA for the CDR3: TGTGCCAGCAGCCCGTCCCGGGACAAAAACTCTGGGGCCAACGTCCTGACTTTC. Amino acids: CASSPSRDKNSGANVLTF.

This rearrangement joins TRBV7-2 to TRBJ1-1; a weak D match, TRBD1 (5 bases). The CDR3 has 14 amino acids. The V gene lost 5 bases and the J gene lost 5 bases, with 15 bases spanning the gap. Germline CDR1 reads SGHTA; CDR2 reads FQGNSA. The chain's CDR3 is CASSPRVSGTEAFF. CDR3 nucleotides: TGTGCCAGCAGCCCCAGGGTCTCCGGGACTGAAGCTTTCTTT.

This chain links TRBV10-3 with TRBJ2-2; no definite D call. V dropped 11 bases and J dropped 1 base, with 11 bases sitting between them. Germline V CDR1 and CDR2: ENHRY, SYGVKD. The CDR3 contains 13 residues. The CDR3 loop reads CAVTGENTGELFF. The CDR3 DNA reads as TGTGCCGTGACTGGGGAGAACACCGGGGAGCTGTTTTTT.

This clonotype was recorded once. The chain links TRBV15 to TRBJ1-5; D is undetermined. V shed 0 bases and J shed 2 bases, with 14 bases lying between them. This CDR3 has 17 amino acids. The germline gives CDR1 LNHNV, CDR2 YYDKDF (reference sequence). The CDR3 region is CATSRDEGSSGNQPQHF. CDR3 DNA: TGTGCCACCAGCAGAGATGAAGGGTCGTCGGGCAATCAGCCCCAGCATTTT.

Written as DNA, the CDR3 is TGTGCCAGCAGTGACCGGACAGGGATGAACACTGAAGCTTTCTTT. Amino acid sequence: CASSDRTGMNTEAFF. The chain couples TRBV6-2 or TRBV6-3 to TRBJ1-1, with TRBD1 matching over 8 bases. The CDR3 spans 15 residues. With V trimmed by 5 bases and J by 0 bases, 5 bases remained unmatched. The germline V gene encodes CDR1 MNHEY and CDR2 SVGEGT.

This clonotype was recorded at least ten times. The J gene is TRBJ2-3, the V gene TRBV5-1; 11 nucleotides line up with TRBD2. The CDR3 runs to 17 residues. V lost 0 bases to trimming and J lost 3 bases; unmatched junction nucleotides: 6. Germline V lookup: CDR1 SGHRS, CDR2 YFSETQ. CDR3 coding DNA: TGCGCCAGCAGCTTGGACCCCACTAGCGGGAGTACAGATACGCAGTATTTT. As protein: CASSLDPTSGSTDTQYF. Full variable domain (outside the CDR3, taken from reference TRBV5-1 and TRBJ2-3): KAGVTQTPRYLIKTRGQQVTLSCSPISGHRSVSWYQQTPGQGLQFLFEYFSETQRNKGNFPGRFSGRQFSNSRSEMNVSTLELGDSALYLCASSLDPTSGSTDTQYFGPGTRLTVL.

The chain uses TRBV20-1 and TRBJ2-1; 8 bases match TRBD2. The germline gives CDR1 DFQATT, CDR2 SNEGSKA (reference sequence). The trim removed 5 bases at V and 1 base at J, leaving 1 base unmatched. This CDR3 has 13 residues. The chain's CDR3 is CSAPSGSYNEQFF. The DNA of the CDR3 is TGCAGTGCTCCTAGCGGGTCCTACAATGAGCAGTTCTTC.

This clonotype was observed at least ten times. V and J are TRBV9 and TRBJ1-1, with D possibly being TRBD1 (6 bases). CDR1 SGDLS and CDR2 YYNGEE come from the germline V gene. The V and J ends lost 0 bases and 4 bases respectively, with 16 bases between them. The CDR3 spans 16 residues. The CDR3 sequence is CASSVGIGARGTEAFF. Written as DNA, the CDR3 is TGTGCCAGCAGCGTAGGCATTGGGGCCAGGGGCACTGAAGCTTTCTTT.

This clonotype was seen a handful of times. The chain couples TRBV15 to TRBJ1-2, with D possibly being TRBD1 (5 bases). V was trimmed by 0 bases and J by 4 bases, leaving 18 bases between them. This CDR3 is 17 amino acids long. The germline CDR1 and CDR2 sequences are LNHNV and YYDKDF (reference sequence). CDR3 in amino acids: CATSRDPTTGGLYGYTF. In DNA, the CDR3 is TGTGCCACCAGCAGAGATCCAACGACGGGGGGACTCTATGGCTACACCTTC.

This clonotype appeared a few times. As DNA, the CDR3 is TGTGCCAGCAGTTCCCTACAGGCTAGCTCCTACAATGAGCAGTTCTTC. It specifies CASSSLQASSYNEQFF. The chain employs TRBV27 and TRBJ2-1; D possibly corresponds to TRBD1 (5 bases). V dropped 4 bases and J dropped 0 bases, with 13 bases sitting between them. Germline CDR1 reads MNHEY; CDR2 reads SMNVEV (reference sequence). The CDR3 contains 16 residues.

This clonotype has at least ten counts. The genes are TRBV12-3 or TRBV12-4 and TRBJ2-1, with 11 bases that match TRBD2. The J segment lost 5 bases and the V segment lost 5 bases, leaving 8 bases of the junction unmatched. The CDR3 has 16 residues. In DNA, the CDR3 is TGTGCCAGCAGTCCCGTCGGGACTAGCGGAAACAATGAGCAGTTCTTC. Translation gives CASSPVGTSGNNEQFF.

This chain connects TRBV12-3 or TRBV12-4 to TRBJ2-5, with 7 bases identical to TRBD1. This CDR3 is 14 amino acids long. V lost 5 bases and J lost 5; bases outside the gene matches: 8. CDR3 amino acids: CASSLRQGSETQYF. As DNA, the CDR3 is TGTGCCAGCAGTCTGAGACAGGGTAGTGAGACCCAGTACTTC.

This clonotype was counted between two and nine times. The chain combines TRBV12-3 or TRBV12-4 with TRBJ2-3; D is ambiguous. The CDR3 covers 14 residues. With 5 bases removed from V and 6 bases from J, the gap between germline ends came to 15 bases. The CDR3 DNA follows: TGTGCCAGCAGTCTCCGGCTAGGGTCGGATACGCAGTATTTT. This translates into CASSLRLGSDTQYF.

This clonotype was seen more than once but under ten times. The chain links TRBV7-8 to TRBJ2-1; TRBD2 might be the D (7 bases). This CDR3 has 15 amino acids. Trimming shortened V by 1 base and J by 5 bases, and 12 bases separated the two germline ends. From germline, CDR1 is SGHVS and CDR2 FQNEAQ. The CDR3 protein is CASSLVGGTNNEQFF. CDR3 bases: TGTGCCAGCAGCTTAGTGGGGGGGACAAACAATGAGCAGTTCTTC.

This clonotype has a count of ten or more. The CDR3 DNA is TGTGCCAGCAGCGTACTGGAGTTTGGCGGGGAGCTGTTTTTT. As protein: CASSVLEFGGELFF. This sequence joins TRBV9 and TRBJ2-2, with unresolved D. The CDR3 covers 14 residues. Deletions cut 1 base from V and 7 bases from J, with 11 bases between. Germline loops: CDR1 SGDLS, CDR2 YYNGEE.

The CDR3 sequence is CASTSRGFYQETQYF. Here the CDR3 DNA reads TGTGCCAGCACCTCGAGGGGATTCTACCAAGAGACCCAGTACTTC. V and J are TRBV12-3 or TRBV12-4 and TRBJ2-5; D might be TRBD1 or TRBD2, each matching 5 bases. The ends were cut back, 7 bases at V and 0 bases at J, with 15 bases in the middle. The CDR3 sequence is 15 residues long.

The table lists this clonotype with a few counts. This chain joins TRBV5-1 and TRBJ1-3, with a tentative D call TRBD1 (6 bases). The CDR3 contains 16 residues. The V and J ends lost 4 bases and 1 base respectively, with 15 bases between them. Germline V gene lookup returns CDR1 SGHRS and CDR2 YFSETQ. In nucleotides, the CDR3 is TGCGCCAGCAGCGCTCGACCGGGGGCATCTGGAAACACCATATATTTT. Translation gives CASSARPGASGNTIYF. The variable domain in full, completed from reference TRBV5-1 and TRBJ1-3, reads KAGVTQTPRYLIKTRGQQVTLSCSPISGHRSVSWYQQTPGQGLQFLFEYFSETQRNKGNFPGRFSGRQFSNSRSEMNVSTLELGDSALYLCASSARPGASGNTIYFGEGSWLTVV.

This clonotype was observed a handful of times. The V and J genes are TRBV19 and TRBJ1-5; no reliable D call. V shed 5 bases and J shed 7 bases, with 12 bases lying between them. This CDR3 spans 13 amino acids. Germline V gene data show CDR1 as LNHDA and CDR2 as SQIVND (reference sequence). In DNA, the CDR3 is TGTGCCAGTAGTTCCCTTACCTTCCAGCCCCAGCATTTT. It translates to CASSSLTFQPQHF.

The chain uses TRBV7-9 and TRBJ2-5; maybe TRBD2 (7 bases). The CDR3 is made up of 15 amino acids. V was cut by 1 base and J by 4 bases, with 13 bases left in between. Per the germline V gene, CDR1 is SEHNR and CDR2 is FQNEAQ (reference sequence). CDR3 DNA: TGTGCCAGCAGCTTAGGCCGGGGGGCAGGAGAGACCCAGTACTTC. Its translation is CASSLGRGAGETQYF.

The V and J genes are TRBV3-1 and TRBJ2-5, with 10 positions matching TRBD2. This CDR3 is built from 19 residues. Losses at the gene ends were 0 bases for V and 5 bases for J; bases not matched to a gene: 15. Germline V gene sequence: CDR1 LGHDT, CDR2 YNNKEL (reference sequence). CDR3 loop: CASSQERATSGPDGETQYF. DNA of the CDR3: TGTGCCAGCAGCCAAGAGAGGGCGACTAGCGGGCCTGACGGGGAGACCCAGTACTTC.

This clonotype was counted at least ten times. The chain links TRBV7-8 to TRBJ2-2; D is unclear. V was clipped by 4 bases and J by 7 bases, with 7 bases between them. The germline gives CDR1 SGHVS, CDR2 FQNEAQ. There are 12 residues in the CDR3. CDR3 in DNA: TGTGCCAGCAGCTCGCCAAACGGGGAGCTGTTTTTT. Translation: CASSSPNGELFF.

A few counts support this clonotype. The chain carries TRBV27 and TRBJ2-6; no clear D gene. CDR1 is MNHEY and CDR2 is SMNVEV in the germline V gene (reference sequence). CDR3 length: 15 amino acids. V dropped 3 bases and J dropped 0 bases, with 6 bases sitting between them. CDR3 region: CASSFGRSGANVLTF. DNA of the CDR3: TGTGCCAGCAGTTTCGGGCGCTCTGGGGCCAACGTCCTGACTTTC.

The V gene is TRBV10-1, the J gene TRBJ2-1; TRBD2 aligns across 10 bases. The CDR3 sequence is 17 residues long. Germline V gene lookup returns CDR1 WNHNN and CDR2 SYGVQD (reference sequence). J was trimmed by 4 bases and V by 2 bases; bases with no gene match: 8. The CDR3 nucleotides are TGCGCCAGCAGTGAGAGATTCGGGACTAGCGTTTACAATGAGCAGTTCTTC. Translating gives CASSERFGTSVYNEQFF.

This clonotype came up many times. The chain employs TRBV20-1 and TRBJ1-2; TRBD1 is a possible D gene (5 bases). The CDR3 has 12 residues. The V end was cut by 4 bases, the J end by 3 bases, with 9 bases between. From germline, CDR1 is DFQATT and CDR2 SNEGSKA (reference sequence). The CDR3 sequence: CSAKQEYYGYTF. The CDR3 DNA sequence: TGCAGTGCTAAACAGGAATACTATGGCTACACCTTC.